Each of the 8 T cell receptor beta chains below was sequenced from the same sample in a study of T-cell memory formation after mild COVID-19. MiXCR, run by TCRdb on the 5' RACE reads, gives a single entry per CDR3 protein. The data hold 470,000 or so distinct CDR3 sequences, with 15% to 25% observed a single time. Sequenced input: PBMCs or a T cell subset sorted from them (not recorded which). These receptors all stem from an adult woman who had mild COVID-19 (a few samples of this study predate the infection). Cell type and time point are not known.

In this sample, this clonotype turned up a few times. The chain carries TRBV29-1 and TRBJ2-7, with 8 bases fitting TRBD2. V lost 2 bases and J lost 0; bases outside the gene matches: 3. This CDR3 comprises 14 residues. Germline values: CDR1 SQVTM, CDR2 ANQGSEA. DNA of the CDR3: TGCAGCGTTGAACACAGCGGGGGCTCCTACGAGCAGTACTTC. Translation: CSVEHSGGSYEQYF.

This clonotype was found a few times. This sequence joins TRBV12-3 or TRBV12-4 and TRBJ1-3; D unclear. Deletions cut 2 bases from V and 4 bases from J, with 15 bases between. The CDR3 has 16 residues. The CDR3 DNA reads TGTGCCAGCAGTTTATCTTCGCCGGGAACGGGAAACACCATATATTTT. It encodes CASSLSSPGTGNTIYF.

J is TRBJ2-1 and V is TRBV7-2; D is possibly TRBD2 (5 bases). The length of the CDR3 is 15 residues. Germline V gene sequence: CDR1 SGHTA, CDR2 FQGNSA. V lost 6 bases and J 9 bases, leaving 21 bases between the germline ends. CDR3 coding DNA: TGTGCCAGCAGTCAACAGAACCCCTCTGGAGGTGAGCAGTTCTTC. Protein sequence: CASSQQNPSGGEQFF.

This clonotype was counted between two and nine times. The chain carries TRBV6-6 and TRBJ2-7, with unresolved D. V was shortened by 0 bases and J by 3 bases, with 6 bases between the two germline ends. The CDR3 extends over 13 amino acids. Looked up from germline, CDR1 is MNHNY and CDR2 is SVGAGI (reference sequence). The CDR3 sequence is CASSYSSYYEQYF. CDR3 DNA: TGTGCCAGCAGTTACTCGAGTTACTACGAGCAGTACTTC.

This clonotype appeared a few times. The gene calls are TRBV7-9 and TRBJ2-7; the D is unclear. This CDR3 is built from 14 residues. The germline V gene has CDR1 SEHNR and CDR2 FQNEAQ (reference sequence). V lost 3 bases and J 7 bases, leaving 16 bases between the germline ends. CDR3 nucleotide sequence: TGTGCCAGCAGCTTCGGCGCTTTAGCCGAGGAGCAGTACTTC. Translating it yields CASSFGALAEEQYF.

There are a few counts of this clonotype. V usage is TRBV7-9 and J usage is TRBJ1-3; weak D call: TRBD1 (5 bases). Trimming cost V 1 base and J 8 bases, with 24 bases left between them. CDR1 is SEHNR and CDR2 is FQNEAQ in the germline V gene (reference sequence). The length of the CDR3 is 18 residues. The CDR3 coding sequence is TGTGCCAGCAGCTTAGGGGCCTCGCAGGGTGGCCTACTCTACACCATATATTTT. It specifies CASSLGASQGGLLYTIYF.

This clonotype showed up just a few times. The chain joins TRBV30 to TRBJ2-5; 12 positions agree with TRBD2. Unmatched junction bases numbered 5, after V lost 3 bases and J lost 6 bases. CDR1 is GTSNPN and CDR2 is SVGIG in the germline V gene (reference sequence). The length of the CDR3 is 14 residues. For the CDR3, the DNA is TGTGCCTGGAGCCCCGGACTAGCGGGAAAGACCCAGTACTTC. Its translation is CAWSPGLAGKTQYF.

This clonotype was seen once. The chain has TRBV25-1 and TRBJ2-1; D not certain. The V gene lost 4 bases and the J gene lost 3 bases, with 10 bases spanning the gap. Germline V CDR1 and CDR2: MGHDK, SYGVNS. The length of the CDR3 is 14 residues. Here the CDR3 reads CASSGPLDYNEQFF. DNA for the CDR3: TGTGCCAGCAGTGGACCTTTGGACTACAATGAGCAGTTCTTC. Complete variable domain (other parts from reference TRBV25-1 and TRBJ2-1): EADIYQTPRYLVIGTGKKITLECSQTMGHDKMYWYQQDPGMELHLIHYSYGVNSTEKGDLSSESTVSRIRTEHFPLTLESARPSHTSQYLCASSGPLDYNEQFFGPGTRLTVL.